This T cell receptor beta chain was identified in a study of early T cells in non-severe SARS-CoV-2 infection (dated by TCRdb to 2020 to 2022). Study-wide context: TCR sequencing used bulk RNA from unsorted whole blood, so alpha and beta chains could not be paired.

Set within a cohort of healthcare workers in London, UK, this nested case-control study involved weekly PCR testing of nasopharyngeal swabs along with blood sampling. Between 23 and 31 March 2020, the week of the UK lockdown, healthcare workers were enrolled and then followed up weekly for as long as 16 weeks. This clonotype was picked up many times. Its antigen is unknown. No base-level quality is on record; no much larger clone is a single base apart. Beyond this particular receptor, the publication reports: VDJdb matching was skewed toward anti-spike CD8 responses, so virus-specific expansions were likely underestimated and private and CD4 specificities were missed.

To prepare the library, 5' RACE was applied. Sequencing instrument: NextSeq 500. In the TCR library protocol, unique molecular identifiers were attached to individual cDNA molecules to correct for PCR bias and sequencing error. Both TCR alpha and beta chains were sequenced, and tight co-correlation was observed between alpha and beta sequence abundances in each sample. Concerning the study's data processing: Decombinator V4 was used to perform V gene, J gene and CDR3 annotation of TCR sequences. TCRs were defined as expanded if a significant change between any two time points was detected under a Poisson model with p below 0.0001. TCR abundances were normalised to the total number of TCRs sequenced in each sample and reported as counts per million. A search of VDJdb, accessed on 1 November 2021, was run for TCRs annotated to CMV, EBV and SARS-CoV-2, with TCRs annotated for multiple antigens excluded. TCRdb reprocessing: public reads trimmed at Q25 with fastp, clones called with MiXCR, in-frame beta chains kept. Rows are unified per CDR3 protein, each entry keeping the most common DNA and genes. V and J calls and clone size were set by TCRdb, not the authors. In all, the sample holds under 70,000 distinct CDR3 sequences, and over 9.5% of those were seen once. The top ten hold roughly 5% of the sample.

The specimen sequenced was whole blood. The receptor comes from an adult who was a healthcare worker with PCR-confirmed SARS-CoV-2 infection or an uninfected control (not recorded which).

The nucleotide sequence reads as follows: TGCAGTGTCGGGACAGGGGGATTCGTGGAGACCCAGTACTTC. This codes for CSVGTGGFVETQYF. The rearranged chain carries TRBV20-1 and TRBJ2-5; 11 of the junction bases match TRBD1. The germline V gene (reference sequence) supplies CDR1 DFQATT and CDR2 SNEGSKA. V and J are trimmed by 7 bases and 5 bases, and the gene matches miss 9 bases of the junction. The CDR3 goes from the cysteine to the phenylalanine over 14 residues. The sequence is cut down to CDR3 DNA, 42 bases in frame from base 1.